This T cell receptor beta chain was captured by sequencing in a study of blood T cell repertoires in COVID-19. The overall study: The study drew acute and convalescent COVID-19 samples from the United States, Italy and Spain. PBMCs, B-cell-depleted T cells, or T cells were the source of the cDNA or gDNA that made up the material.

Followed longitudinally, the Seattle patients had been enrolled during active infection. Repertoires were generated with immunoSEQ multiplex PCR, while TCRdb's copy carries only in-frame clones and drops some. This table has roughly 230,000 clones, around 84% appearing once. The CDR3 has 15 residues. V gave up 4 bases and J gave up 9 bases; unmatched junction bases: 7. Germline CDR1 is LNHDA and CDR2 is SQIVND (reference sequence). The origin of this receptor is a woman aged 80 or over with COVID-19, enrolled during active disease. Input material: peripheral blood. The chain carries TRBV19 and TRBJ1-6; 9 bases fit TRBD1. CDR3 coding DNA: TGTGCCAGTAGTAAGATGGGACAGGGTGCTTCACCCCTCCACTTT. Its translation: CASSKMGQGASPLHF.